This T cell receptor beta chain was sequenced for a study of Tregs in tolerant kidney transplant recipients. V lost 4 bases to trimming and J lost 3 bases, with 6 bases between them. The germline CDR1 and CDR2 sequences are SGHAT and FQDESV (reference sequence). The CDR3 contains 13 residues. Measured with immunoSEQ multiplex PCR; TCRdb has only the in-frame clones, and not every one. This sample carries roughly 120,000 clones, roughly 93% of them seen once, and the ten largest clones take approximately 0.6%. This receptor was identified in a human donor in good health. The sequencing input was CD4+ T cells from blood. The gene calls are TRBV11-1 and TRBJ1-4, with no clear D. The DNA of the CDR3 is TGTGCCAGCAGCTCCCCAGCTAATGAAAAACTGTTTTTT. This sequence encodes CASSSPANEKLFF. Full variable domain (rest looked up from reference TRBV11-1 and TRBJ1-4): EAEVAQSPRYKITEKSQAVAFWCDPISGHATLYWYRQILGQGPELLVQFQDESVVDDSQLPKDRFSAERLKGVDSTLKIQPAELGDSAMYLCASSSPANEKLFFGSGTQLSVL.